Sequencing of this T cell receptor (beta chain) was carried out in a study of T cell clones after liver transplantation. Study overall: Liver transplant recipients had immunosuppression withdrawal attempted within 2 years. Three of eight recipients were HCV-positive; others had non-autoimmune, non-viral indications.

General study findings and limits: The donor-reactive repertoire was only partly measurable in two subjects, lacking donor cells.

Germline trimming cut 5 bases from V and 9 bases from J; bases unmatched to any gene: 10. The CDR3 is 14 residues long. Germline V gene sequence: CDR1 GTSNPN, CDR2 SVGIG (reference sequence). In its sample, this clone was seen a few times. Its antigen remains unidentified. This table comes from immunoSEQ multiplex PCR, and its TCRdb copy is limited to in-frame clones, with some not included. The sample has thousands of clones; 80% are singletons. The chain is built from TRBV30 and TRBJ2-1; 10 nucleotides agree with TRBD2. This specimen was CD8+ T cells from blood, taken almost 47 months after liver transplant. This receptor was taken from a human patient who received a liver transplant. Part of the T cell pool may stem from the graft donor. DNA for the CDR3: TGTGCCTGGGTTGAAATAGCGGGGGGAGGTGAGCAGTTCTTC. Its protein is CAWVEIAGGGEQFF.